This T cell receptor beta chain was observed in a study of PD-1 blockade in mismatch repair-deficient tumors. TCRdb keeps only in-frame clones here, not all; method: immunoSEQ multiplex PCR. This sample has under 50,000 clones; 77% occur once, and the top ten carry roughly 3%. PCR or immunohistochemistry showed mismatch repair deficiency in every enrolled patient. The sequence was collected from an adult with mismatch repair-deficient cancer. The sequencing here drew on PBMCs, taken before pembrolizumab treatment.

CDR3 loop: CASSLVRSGNTIYF. CDR3 coding DNA: TGTGCCAGCAGCTTAGTGAGGTCTGGAAACACCATATATTTT. The chain employs TRBV11-3 and TRBJ1-3, with D hard to call. Germline-derived CDR1 and CDR2 are SGHNT and YENEEA. Trimming took 1 base from V and 1 from J, leaving 5 bases between them. CDR3 length equals 14 residues.